The sequence of this TCR beta chain was determined in a study of early stage breast cancer tumors. Trimming took 6 bases from V and 1 from J, leaving 12 bases between them. The CDR3 extends over 14 amino acids. Germline V lookup: CDR1 MNHNY, CDR2 SVGAGI (reference sequence). Using immunoSEQ multiplex PCR, the repertoire was profiled, and TCRdb retains in-frame clones only, with some absent. The table lists around 7,900 clones, approximately 62% of them singletons. This clonotype was obtained from a person aged 70 to 85 with breast cancer. Sequencing was done on a sample of breast tumor tissue. V is TRBV6-6 and J is TRBJ1-1, with D tentatively TRBD1 (5 bases). The CDR3 bases are TGTGCCAGCAGGCTACAGGCTCCGAACACTGAAGCTTTCTTT. Translation gives CASRLQAPNTEAFF.